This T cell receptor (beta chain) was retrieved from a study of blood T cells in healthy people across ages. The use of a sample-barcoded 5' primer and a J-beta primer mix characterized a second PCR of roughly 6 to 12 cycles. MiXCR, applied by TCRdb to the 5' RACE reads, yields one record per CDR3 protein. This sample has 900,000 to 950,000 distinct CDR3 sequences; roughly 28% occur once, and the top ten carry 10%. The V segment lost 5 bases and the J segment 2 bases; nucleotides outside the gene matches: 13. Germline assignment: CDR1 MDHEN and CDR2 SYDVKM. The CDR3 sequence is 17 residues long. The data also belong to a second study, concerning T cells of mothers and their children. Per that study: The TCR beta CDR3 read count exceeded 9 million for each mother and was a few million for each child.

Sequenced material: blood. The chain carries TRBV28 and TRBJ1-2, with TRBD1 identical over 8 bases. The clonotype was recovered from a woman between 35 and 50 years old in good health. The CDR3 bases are TGTGCCAGCAGTCAGTATACAGGGGGGCCCCTGAACTATGGCTACACCTTC. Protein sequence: CASSQYTGGPLNYGYTF.